This T cell receptor (beta chain) appears in the sequencing data of a study of identifying expanded T cells in peripheral blood. Study observations and caveats: Clone count variance between approximately 2-week samples rose with total template count. Differentially abundant clones: 0.95 to 1.5 between replicates, approximately 15 at two to three weeks, 18 to 20 at four.

The CDR3 has 17 residues. V was pared by 5 bases and J by 1 base, with 18 bases between. Per germline, CDR1 SEHNR and CDR2 FQNEAQ (reference sequence). During the collection period, no donor immune events like infections were recorded. Points on this clone: Its antigen remains unknown.

The assay was immunoSEQ multiplex PCR, and TCRdb's table has in-frame clones only and misses some. This table holds approximately 63,000 clones, about 89% found once. The sequenced material came from blood. V usage is TRBV7-9 and J usage is TRBJ1-5, with a possible D match to TRBD1 (6 bases). The source of this sequence is a person between 18 and 75 years old in good health. The CDR3 DNA follows: TGTGCCAGCAGCCCAGGCGGGGGCCTGGGGAGCAATCAGCCCCAGCATTTT. Translated, it gives CASSPGGGLGSNQPQHF.